Given below is one TCR beta chain in context. The antigen is unknown. This sample was included in a study of cytomegalovirus exposure and HLA in healthy donors. Study-wide points: Roughly even sequencing depth across donors was the assumption behind the presence/absence analyses. Later genetic work tied a missense DCLRE1C variant to beta-chain V and J trimming.

With 8 bases clipped from V and 5 bases from J, the junction kept 7 bases outside the gene matches. The CDR3 length is 13 residues. The germline V gene encodes CDR1 MNHNS and CDR2 SASEGT. Use of 60 Vbeta and 13 Jbeta primers characterized the PCR. TCRdb's table, derived via immunoSEQ multiplex PCR, lists solely in-frame clones and lacks some. Of fewer than 200,000 clones detected, 70% to 80% appear once; the ten largest clones hold around 3.5%. This receptor was obtained from a man aged 30-40 years in good health and CMV-seropositive. Sequencing used PBMCs. The chain recombines TRBV6-1 with TRBJ2-7; 9 nucleotides line up with TRBD2. The CDR3 sequence is CASRLAARDEQYF. The CDR3 DNA sequence: TGTGCCAGCCGACTAGCGGCCAGGGACGAGCAGTACTTC.